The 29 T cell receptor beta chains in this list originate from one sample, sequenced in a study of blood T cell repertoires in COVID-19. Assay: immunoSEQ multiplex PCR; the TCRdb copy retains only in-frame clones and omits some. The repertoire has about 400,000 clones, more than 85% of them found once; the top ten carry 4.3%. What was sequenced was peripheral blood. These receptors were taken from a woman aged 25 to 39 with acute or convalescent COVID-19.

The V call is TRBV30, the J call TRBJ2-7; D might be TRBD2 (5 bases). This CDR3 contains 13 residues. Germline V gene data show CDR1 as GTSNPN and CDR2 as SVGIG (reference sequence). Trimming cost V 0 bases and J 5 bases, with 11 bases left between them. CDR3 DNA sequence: TGTGCCTGGAGTGTACTAGGGATCCACGAGCAGTACTTC. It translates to CAWSVLGIHEQYF.

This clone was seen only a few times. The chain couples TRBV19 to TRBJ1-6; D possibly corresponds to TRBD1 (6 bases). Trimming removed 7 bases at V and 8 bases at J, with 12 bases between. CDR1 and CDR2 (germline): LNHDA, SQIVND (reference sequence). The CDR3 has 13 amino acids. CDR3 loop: CASTEPGDSPLHF. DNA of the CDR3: TGTGCCAGTACCGAACCAGGGGATTCACCCCTCCACTTT.

CDR3 sequence: CAIRGLDGSYNEQFF. The CDR3 DNA is TGTGCCATCAGGGGCCTCGACGGCTCCTACAATGAGCAGTTCTTC. V gene TRBV10-3 combines with J gene TRBJ2-1; the D is unclear. There are 15 residues in the CDR3. V was trimmed by 6 bases and J by 0 bases, leaving 12 bases between them. CDR1 and CDR2 from the germline V gene are ENHRY and SYGVKD.

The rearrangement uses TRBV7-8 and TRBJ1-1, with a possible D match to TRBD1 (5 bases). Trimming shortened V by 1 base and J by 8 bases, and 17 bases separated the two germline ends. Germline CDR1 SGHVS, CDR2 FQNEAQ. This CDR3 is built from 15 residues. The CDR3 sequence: CASSLGPGGREEAFF. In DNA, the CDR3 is TGTGCCAGCAGCTTAGGTCCCGGGGGAAGGGAGGAAGCTTTCTTT. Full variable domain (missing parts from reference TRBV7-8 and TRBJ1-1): GAGVSQSPRYKVAKRGQDVALRCDPISGHVSLFWYQQALGQGPEFLTYFQNEAQLDKSGLPSDRFFAERPEGSVSTLKIQRTQQEDSAVYLCASSLGPGGREEAFFGQGTRLTVV.

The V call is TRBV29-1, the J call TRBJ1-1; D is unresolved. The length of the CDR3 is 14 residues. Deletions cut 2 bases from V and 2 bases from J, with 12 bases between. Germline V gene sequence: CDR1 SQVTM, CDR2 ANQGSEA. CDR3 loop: CSVELQSANTEAFF. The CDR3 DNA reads TGCAGCGTTGAACTCCAGTCCGCCAACACTGAAGCTTTCTTT.

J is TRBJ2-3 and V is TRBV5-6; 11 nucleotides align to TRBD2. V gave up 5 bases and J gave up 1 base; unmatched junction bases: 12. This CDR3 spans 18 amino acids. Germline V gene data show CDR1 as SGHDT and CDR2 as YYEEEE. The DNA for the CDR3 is TGTGCCAGCAGGCCGACTAGCGGGGCAAAACGCGGCACAGATACGCAGTATTTT. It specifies CASRPTSGAKRGTDTQYF.

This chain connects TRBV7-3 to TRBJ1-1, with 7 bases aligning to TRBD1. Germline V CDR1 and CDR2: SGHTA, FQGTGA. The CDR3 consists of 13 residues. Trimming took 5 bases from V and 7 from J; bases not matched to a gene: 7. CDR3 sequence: CASSRGQAREAFF. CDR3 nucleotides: TGTGCCAGCAGCCGAGGACAGGCCCGTGAAGCTTTCTTT.

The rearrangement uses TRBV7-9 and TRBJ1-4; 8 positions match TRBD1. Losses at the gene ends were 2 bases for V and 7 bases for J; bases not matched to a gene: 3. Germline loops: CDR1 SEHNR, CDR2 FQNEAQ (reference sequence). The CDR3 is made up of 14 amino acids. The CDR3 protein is CASSLTGGGEKLFF. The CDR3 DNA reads TGTGCCAGCAGCTTAACAGGGGGAGGTGAAAAACTGTTTTTT. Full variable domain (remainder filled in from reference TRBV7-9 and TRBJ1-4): DTGVSQNPRHKITKRGQNVTFRCDPISEHNRLYWYRQTLGQGPEFLTYFQNEAQLEKSRLLSDRFSAERPKGSFSTLEIQRTEQGDSAMYLCASSLTGGGEKLFFGSGTQLSVL.

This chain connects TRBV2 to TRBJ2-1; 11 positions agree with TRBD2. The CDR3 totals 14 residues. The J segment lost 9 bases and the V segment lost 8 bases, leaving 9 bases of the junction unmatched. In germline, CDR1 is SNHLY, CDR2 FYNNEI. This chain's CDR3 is CASALSGGVREQFF. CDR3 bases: TGTGCCAGCGCACTTAGCGGGGGGGTACGTGAGCAGTTCTTC.

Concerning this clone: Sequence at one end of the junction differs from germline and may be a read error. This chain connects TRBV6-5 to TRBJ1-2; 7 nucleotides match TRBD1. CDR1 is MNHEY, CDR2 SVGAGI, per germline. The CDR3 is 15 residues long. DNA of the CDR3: TGTGCCAGCAGATACTACCTGGGACAGAATTATGGCTACACCTTC. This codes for CASRYYLGQNYGYTF.

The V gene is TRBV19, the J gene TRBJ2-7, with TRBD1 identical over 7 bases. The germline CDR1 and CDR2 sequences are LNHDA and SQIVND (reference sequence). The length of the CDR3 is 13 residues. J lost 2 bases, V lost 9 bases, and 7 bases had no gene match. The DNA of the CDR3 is TGTGCCAGCGCAACAGGGGCCACCTACGAGCAGTACTTC. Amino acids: CASATGATYEQYF.

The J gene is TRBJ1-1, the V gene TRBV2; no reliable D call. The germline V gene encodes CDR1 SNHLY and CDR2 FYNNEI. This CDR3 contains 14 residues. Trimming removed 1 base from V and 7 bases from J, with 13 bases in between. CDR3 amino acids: CASSEGVRMVEAFF. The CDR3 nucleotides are TGTGCCAGCAGTGAAGGAGTCAGGATGGTTGAAGCTTTCTTT.

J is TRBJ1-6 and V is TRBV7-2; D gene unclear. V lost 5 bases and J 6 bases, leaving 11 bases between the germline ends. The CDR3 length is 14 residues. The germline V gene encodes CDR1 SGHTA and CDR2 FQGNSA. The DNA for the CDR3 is TGTGCCAGCAGCACCTATATTGGTAATTCACCCCTCCACTTT. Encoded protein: CASSTYIGNSPLHF. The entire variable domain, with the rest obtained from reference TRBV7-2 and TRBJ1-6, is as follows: GAGVSQSPSNKVTEKGKDVELRCDPISGHTALYWYRQSLGQGLEFLIYFQGNSAPDKSGLPSDRFSAERTGGSVSTLTIQRTQQEDSAVYLCASSTYIGNSPLHFGNGTRLTVT.

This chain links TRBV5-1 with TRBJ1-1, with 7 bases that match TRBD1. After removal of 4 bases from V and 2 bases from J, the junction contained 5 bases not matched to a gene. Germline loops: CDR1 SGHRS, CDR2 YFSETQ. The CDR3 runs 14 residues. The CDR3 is CASSVDRYNTEAFF. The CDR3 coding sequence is TGCGCCAGCAGCGTGGACAGGTACAACACTGAAGCTTTCTTT.

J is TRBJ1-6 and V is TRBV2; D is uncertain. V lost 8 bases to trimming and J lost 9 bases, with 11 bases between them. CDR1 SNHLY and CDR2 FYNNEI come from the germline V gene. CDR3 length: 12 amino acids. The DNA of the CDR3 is TGTGCCAGCCGAACAGTTGGTTCACCCCTCCACTTT. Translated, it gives CASRTVGSPLHF.

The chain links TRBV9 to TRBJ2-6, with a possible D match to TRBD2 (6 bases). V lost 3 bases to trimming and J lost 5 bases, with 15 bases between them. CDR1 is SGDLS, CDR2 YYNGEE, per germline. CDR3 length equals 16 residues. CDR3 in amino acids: CASSEAGTRRANVLTF. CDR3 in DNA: TGTGCCAGCAGCGAGGCAGGGACTCGAAGGGCCAACGTCCTGACTTTC.

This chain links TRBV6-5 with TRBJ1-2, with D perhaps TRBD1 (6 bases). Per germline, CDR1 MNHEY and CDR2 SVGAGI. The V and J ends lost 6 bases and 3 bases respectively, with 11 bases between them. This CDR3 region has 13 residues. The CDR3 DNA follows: TGTGCCAGCAGGGGGGCTATGGACTATGGCTACACCTTC. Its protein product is CASRGAMDYGYTF.

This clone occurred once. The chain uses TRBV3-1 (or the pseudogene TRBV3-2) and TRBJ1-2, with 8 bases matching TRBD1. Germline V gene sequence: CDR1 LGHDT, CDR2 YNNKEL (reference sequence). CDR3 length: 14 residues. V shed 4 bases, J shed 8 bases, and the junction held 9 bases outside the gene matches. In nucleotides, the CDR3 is TGTGCCAGCAGCCCACTTGGACAGGGTAAAGGCTACACCTTC. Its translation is CASSPLGQGKGYTF.

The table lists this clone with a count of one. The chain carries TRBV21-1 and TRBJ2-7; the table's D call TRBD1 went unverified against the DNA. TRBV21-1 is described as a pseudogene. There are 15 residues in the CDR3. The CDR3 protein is CASSIPGTAIYEQYF. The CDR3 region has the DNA TGTGCCAGCAGCATACCCGGGACAGCCATCTACGAGCAGTACTTC.

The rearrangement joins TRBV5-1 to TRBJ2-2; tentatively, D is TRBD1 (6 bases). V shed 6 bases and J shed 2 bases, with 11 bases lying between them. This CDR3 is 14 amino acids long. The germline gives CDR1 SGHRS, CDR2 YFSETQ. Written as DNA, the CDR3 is TGCGCCAGCAACCGGGACACTAACACCGGGGAGCTGTTTTTT. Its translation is CASNRDTNTGELFF.

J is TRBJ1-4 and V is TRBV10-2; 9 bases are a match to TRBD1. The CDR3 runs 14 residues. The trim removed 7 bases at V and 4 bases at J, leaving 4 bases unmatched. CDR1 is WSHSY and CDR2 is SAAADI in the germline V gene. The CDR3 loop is CASNGQGNNEKLFF. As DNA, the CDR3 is TGCGCCAGCAATGGACAGGGGAATAATGAAAAACTGTTTTTT.

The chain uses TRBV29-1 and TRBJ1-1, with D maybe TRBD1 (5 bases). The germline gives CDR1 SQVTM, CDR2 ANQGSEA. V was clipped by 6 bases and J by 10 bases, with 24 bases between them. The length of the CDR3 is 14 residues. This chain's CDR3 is CSVERGSAGLGAFF. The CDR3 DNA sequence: TGCAGCGTCGAAAGGGGATCAGCAGGGCTAGGAGCTTTCTTT. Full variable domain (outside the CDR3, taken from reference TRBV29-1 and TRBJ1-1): SAVISQKPSRDICQRGTSLTIQCQVDSQVTMMFWYRQQPGQSLTLIATANQGSEATYESGFVIDKFPISRPNLTFSTLTVSNMSPEDSSIYLCSVERGSAGLGAFFGQGTRLTVV.

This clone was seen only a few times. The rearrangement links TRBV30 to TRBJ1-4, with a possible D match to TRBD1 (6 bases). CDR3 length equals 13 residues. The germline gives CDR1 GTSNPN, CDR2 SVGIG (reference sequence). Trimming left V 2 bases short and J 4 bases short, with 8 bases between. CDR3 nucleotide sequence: TGTGCCTGGAGTTCCAGGGGTAATGAAAAACTGTTTTTT. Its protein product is CAWSSRGNEKLFF.

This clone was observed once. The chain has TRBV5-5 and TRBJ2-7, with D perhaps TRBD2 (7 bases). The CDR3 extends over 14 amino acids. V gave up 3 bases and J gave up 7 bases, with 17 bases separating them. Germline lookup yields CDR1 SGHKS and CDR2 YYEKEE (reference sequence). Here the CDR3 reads CASSSLGGGGEQYF. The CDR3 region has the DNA TGTGCCAGCAGCTCGCTGGGGGGGGGCGGGGAGCAGTACTTC.

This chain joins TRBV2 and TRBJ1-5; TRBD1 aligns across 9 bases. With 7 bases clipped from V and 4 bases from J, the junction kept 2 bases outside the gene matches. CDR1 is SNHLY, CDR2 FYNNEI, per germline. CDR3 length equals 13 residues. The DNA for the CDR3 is TGTGCCAGCATCGGGACAGGGAATCAGCCCCAGCATTTT. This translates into CASIGTGNQPQHF.

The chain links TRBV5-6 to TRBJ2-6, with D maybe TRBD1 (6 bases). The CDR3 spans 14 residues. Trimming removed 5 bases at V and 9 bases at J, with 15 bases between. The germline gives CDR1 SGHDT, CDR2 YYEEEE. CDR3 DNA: TGTGCCAGCAGTCACGGGACATCCGGCAACGTCCTGACTTTC. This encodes CASSHGTSGNVLTF. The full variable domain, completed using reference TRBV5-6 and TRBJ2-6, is DAGVTQSPTHLIKTRGQQVTLRCSPKSGHDTVSWYQQALGQGPQFIFQYYEEEERQRGNFPDRFSGHQFPNYSSELNVNALLLGDSALYLCASSHGTSGNVLTFGAGSRLTVL.

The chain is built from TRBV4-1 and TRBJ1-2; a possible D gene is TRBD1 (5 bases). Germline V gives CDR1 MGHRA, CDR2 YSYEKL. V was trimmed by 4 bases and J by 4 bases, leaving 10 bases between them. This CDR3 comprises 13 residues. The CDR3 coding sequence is TGCGCCAGCAGCCTCCCAGGGTCCTATGGCTACACCTTC. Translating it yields CASSLPGSYGYTF.

In nucleotides, the CDR3 is TGCGCCAGCAGCCAAACAGAGACAACTAATGAAAAACTGTTTTTT. It translates to CASSQTETTNEKLFF. V and J are TRBV4-1 and TRBJ1-4; D is uncertain. V lost 2 bases and J lost 0, with 7 bases in between. CDR3 length: 15 residues. Germline V gene sequence: CDR1 MGHRA, CDR2 YSYEKL.

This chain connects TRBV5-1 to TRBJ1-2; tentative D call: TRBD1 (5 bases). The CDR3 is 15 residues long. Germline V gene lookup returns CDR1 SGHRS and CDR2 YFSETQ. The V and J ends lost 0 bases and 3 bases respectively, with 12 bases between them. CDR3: CASSLGASGDYGYTF. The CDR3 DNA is TGCGCCAGCAGCTTGGGAGCGTCGGGGGACTATGGCTACACCTTC.